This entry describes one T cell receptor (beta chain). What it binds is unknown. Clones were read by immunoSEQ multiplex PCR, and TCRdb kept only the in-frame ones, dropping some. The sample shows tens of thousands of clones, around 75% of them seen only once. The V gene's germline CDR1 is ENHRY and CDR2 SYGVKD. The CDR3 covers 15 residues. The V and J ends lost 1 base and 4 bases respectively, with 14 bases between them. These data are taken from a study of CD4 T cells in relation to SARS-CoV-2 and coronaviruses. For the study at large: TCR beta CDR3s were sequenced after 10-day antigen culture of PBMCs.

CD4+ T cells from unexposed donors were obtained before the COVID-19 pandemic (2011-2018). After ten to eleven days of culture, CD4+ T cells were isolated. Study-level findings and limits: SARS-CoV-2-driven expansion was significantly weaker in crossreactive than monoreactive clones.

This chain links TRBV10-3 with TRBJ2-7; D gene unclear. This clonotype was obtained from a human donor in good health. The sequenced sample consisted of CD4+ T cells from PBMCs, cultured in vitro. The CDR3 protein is CAISEFEQTFYEQYF. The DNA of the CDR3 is TGTGCCATCAGTGAGTTCGAACAGACGTTTTACGAGCAGTACTTC.